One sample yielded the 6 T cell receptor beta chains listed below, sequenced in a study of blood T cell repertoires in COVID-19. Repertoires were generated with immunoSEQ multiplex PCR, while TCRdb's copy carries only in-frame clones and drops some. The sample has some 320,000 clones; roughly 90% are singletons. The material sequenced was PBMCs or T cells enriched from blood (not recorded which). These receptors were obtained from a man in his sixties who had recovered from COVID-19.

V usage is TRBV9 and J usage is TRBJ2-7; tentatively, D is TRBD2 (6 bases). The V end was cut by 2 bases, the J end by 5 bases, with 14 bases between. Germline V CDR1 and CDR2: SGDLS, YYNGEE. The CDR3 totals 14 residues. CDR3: CASSVGGRIDEQYF. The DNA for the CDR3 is TGTGCCAGCAGCGTGGGGGGAAGGATCGACGAGCAGTACTTC.

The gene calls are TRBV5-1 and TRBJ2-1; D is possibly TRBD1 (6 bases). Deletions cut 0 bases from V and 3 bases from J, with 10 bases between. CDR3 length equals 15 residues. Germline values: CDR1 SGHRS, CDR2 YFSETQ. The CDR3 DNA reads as TGCGCCAGCAGCTTGGCGGGACATTACTACAATGAGCAGTTCTTC. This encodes CASSLAGHYYNEQFF.

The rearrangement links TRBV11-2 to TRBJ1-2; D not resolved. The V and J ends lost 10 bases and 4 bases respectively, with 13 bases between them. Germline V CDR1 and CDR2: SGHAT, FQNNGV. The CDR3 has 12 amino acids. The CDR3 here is CATAPSSYGYTF. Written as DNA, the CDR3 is TGTGCCACCGCCCCTTCGAGCTATGGCTACACCTTC. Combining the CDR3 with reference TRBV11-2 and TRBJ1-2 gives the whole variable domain EAGVAQSPRYKIIEKRQSVAFWCNPISGHATLYWYQQILGQGPKLLIQFQNNGVVDDSQLPKDRFSAERLKGVDSTLKIQPAKLEDSAVYLCATAPSSYGYTFGSGTRLTVV.

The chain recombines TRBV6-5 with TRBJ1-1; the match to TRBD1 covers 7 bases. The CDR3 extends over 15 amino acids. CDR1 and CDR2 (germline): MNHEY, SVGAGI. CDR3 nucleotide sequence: TGTGGAACAGGCATAGCCGGCGGAGGGGGCCCTGAAGCTTTCTTT. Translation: CGTGIAGGGGPEAFF.

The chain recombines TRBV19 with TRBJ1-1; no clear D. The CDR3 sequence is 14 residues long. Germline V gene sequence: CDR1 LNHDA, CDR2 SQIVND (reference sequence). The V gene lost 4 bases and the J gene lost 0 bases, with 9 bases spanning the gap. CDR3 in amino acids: CASSRNRVNTEAFF. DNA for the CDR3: TGTGCCAGTAGTAGAAACAGAGTGAACACTGAAGCTTTCTTT.

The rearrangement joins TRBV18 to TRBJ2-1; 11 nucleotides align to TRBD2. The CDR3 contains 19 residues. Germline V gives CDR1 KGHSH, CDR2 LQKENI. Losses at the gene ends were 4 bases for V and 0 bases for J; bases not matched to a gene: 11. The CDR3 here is CASSLNLAGTSGSYNEQFF. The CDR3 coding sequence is TGTGCCAGCTCACTAAATCTTGCCGGGACTAGCGGCTCCTACAATGAGCAGTTCTTC.